The T cell receptor beta chain under discussion was sequenced for a study of blood T cell repertoires in COVID-19. Study-level background: Italy, Spain and the United States were the sources of the convalescent and acute COVID-19 samples. PBMCs, B-cell-depleted T cells, or T cells were the source of the cDNA or gDNA that made up the material.

The CDR3 is made up of 16 amino acids. Repertoires were generated with immunoSEQ multiplex PCR, while TCRdb's copy carries only in-frame clones and drops some. The sample lists 100,000 or so clones, just over 85% seen once, with about 2.5% in the top ten. Those enrolled, adults aged 18 to 89 years, came from 20 to 25 US areas. Cohort 3 donors were reported recovered after two negative PCRs, clearance, or symptom resolution. This TCR was sampled from a woman aged 45 to 65 who had recovered from COVID-19. The chain is built from TRBV21-1 and TRBJ1-1; the table's D gene call, TRBD1, was not cross checked with the DNA. TRBV21-1 is a pseudogene segment. The sequencing input was PBMCs or T cells enriched from blood (not recorded which). CDR3 loop: CASSKAVAECFTEAFF. CDR3 sequence (DNA): TGTGCCAGCAGCAAAGCGGTGGCAGAATGTTTCACTGAAGCTTTCTTT.